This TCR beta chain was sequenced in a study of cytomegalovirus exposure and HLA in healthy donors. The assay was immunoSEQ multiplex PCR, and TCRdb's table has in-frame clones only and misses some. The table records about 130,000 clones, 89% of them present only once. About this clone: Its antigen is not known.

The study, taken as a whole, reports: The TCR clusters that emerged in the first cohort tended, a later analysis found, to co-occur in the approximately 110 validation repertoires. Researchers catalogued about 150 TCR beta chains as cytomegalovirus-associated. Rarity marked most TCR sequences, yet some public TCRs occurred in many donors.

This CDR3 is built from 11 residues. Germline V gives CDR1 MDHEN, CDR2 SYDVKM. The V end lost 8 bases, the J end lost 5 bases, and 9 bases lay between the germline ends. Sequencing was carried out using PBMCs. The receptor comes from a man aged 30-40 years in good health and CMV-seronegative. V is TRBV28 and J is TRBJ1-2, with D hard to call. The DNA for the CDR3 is TGTGCCAGCGGGCAGTCTTATGGCTACACCTTC. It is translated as CASGQSYGYTF.